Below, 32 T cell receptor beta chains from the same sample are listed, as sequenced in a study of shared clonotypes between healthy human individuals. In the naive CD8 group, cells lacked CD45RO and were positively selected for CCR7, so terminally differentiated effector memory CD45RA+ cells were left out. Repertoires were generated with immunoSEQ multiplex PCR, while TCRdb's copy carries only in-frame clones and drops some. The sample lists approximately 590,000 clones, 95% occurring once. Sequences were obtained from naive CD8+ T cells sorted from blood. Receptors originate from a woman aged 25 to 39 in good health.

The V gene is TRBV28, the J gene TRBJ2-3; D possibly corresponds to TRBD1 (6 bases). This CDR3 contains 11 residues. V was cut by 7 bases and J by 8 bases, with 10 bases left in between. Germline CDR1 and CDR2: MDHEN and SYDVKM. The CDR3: CASTLGGTQYF. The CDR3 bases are TGTGCCAGCACCCTAGGGGGTACGCAGTATTTT.

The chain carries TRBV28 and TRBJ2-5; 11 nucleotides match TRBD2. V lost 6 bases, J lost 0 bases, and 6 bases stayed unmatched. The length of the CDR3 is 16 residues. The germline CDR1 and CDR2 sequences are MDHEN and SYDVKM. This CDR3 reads CASSHTSGRDQETQYF. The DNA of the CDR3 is TGTGCCAGCAGCCATACTAGCGGGAGAGACCAAGAGACCCAGTACTTC.

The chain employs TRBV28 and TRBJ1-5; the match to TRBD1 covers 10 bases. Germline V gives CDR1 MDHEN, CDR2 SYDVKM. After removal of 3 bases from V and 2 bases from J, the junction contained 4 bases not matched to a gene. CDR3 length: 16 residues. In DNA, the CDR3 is TGTGCCAGCAGTTTCCGGACAGGGGGACGCAATCAGCCCCAGCATTTT. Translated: CASSFRTGGRNQPQHF.

CDR3 sequence reads: CASSLAGTGSEQYF. The CDR3 coding sequence is TGTGCCAGCAGTTTGGCCGGGACAGGGAGCGAGCAGTACTTC. The V and J genes are TRBV28 and TRBJ2-7; 9 bases align to TRBD1. The CDR3 totals 14 residues. Unmatched junction bases numbered 6, after V lost 3 bases and J lost 6 bases. Germline V CDR1 and CDR2: MDHEN, SYDVKM.

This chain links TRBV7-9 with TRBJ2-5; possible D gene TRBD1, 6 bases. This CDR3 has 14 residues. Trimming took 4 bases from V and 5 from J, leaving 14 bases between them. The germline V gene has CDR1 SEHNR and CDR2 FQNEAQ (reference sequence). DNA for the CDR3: TGTGCCAGCAGCTCCAGGGGATACGAGGAGACCCAGTACTTC. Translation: CASSSRGYEETQYF. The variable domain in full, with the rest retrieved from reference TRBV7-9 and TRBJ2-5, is DTGVSQNPRHKITKRGQNVTFRCDPISEHNRLYWYRQTLGQGPEFLTYFQNEAQLEKSRLLSDRFSAERPKGSFSTLEIQRTEQGDSAMYLCASSSRGYEETQYFGPGTRLLVL.

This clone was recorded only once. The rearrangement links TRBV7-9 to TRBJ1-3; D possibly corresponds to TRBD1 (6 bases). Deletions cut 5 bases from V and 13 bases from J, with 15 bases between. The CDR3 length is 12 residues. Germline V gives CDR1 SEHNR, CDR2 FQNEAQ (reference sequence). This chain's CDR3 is CASSPTGLWIYF. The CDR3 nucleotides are TGTGCCAGCAGCCCTACAGGGCTCTGGATATATTTT.

The CDR3 nucleotides read TGTGCCAGCAGCTTAGTCCCCCCCAGGGGGCCCGAATCAAGCAATCAGCCCCAGCATTTT. This sequence encodes CASSLVPPRGPESSNQPQHF. The chain is built from TRBV7-8 and TRBJ1-5; 8 bases line up with TRBD1. V lost 1 base, J lost 1 base, and 15 bases stayed unmatched. The germline CDR1 and CDR2 sequences are SGHVS and FQNEAQ. The CDR3 extends over 20 amino acids.

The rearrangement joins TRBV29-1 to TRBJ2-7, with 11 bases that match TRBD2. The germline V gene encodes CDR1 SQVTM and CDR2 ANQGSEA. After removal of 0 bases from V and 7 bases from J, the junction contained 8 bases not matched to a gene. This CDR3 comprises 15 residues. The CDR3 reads CSVEDGSSGRIEQYF. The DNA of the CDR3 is TGCAGCGTTGAAGATGGGTCTAGCGGGAGGATAGAGCAGTACTTC.

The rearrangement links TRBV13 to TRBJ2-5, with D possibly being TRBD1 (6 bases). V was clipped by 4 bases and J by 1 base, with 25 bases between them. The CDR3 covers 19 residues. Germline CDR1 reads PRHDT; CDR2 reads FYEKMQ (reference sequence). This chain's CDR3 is CASSSLITGTSGVQETQYF. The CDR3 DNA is TGTGCCAGCAGCTCACTAATAACCGGGACAAGCGGCGTCCAAGAGACCCAGTACTTC.

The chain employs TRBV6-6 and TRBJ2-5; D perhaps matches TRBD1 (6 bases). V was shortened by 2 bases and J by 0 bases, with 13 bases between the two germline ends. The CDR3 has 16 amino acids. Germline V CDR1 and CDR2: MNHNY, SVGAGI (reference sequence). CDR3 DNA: TGTGCCAGCAGTTACGGGGACACCGCGTACCAAGAGACCCAGTACTTC. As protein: CASSYGDTAYQETQYF.

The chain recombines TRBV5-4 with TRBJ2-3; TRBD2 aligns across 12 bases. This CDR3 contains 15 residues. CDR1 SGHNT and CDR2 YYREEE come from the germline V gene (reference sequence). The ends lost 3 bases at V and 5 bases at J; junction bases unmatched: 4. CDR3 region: CASSWTSGKVDTQYF. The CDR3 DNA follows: TGTGCCAGCAGCTGGACTAGCGGGAAGGTAGATACGCAGTATTTT.

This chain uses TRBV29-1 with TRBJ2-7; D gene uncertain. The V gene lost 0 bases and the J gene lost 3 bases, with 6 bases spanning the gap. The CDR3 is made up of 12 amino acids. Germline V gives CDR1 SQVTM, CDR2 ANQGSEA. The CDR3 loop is CSVEDKDYEQYF. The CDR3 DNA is TGCAGCGTTGAAGACAAAGACTACGAGCAGTACTTC.

CDR3 loop: CASSFGDSIYEQYF. DNA for the CDR3: TGTGCCAGCAGTTTTGGGGACAGCATCTACGAGCAGTACTTC. This chain joins TRBV28 and TRBJ2-7, with TRBD1 identical over 7 bases. V was pared by 3 bases and J by 3 bases, with 5 bases of the junction left unmatched. This CDR3 contains 14 residues. Per germline, CDR1 MDHEN and CDR2 SYDVKM.

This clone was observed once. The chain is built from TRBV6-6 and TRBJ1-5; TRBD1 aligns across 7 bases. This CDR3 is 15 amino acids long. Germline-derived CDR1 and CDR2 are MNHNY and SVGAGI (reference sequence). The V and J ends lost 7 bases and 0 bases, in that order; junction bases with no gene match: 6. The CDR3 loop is CASTTGDYSNQPQHF. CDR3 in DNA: TGTGCCAGCACCACAGGGGATTATAGCAATCAGCCCCAGCATTTT.

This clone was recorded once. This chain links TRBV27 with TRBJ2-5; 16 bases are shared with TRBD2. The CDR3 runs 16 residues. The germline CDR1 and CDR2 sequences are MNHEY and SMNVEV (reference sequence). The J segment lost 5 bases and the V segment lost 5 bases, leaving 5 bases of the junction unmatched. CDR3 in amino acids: CASSRGTSGRGETQYF. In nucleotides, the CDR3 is TGTGCCAGCAGTCGCGGGACTAGCGGGAGGGGGGAGACCCAGTACTTC.

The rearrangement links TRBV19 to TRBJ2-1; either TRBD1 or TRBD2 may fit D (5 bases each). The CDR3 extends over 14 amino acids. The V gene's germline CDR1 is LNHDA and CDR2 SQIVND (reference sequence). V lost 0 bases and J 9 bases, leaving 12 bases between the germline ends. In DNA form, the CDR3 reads TGTGCCAGTAGTATAGATAGAGAGGGGCCTGAGCAGTTCTTC. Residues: CASSIDREGPEQFF.

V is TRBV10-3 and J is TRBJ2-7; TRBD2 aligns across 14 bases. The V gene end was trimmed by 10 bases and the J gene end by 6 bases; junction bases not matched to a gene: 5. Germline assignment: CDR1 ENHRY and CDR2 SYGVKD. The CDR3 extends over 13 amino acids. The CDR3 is CATGGTSGSEQYF. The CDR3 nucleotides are TGTGCCACCGGGGGGACTAGCGGGAGCGAGCAGTACTTC.

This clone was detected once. CDR3 nucleotides: TGTGCCAGCAGCCAAAACATTTTGGCCGCAACTAATGAAAAACTGTTTTTT. Protein: CASSQNILAATNEKLFF. This chain links TRBV14 with TRBJ1-4, with D unclear. CDR1 is SGHDN and CDR2 is FVKESK in the germline V gene. This CDR3 contains 17 residues. V dropped 2 bases and J dropped 0 bases, with 13 bases sitting between them.

This chain's CDR3 is CASSKEAGGHQPQHF. DNA for the CDR3: TGTGCCAGCAGCAAAGAAGCAGGGGGCCATCAGCCCCAGCATTTT. This sequence joins TRBV21-1 and TRBJ1-5; TRBD1, as called in the table, went unchecked against the DNA. TRBV21-1 is labeled a pseudogene. CDR3 length: 15 amino acids.

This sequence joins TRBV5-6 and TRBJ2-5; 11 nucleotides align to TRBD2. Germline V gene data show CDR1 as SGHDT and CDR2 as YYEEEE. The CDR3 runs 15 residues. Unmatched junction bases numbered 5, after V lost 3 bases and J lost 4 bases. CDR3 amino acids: CASSSILAGGETQYF. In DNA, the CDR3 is TGTGCCAGCAGCTCCATTCTAGCGGGAGGAGAGACCCAGTACTTC. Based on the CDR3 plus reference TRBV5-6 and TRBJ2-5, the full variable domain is DAGVTQSPTHLIKTRGQQVTLRCSPKSGHDTVSWYQQALGQGPQFIFQYYEEEERQRGNFPDRFSGHQFPNYSSELNVNALLLGDSALYLCASSSILAGGETQYFGPGTRLLVL.

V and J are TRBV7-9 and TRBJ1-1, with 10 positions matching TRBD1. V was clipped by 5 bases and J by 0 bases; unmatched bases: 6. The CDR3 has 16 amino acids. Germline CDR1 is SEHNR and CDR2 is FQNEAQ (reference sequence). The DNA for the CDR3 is TGTGCCAGCAGCCCCTCGACAGGGGGCATGAACACTGAAGCTTTCTTT. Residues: CASSPSTGGMNTEAFF.

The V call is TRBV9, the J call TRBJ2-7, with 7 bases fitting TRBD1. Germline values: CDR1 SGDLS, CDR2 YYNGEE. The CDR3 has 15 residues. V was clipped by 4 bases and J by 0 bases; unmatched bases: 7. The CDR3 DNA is TGTGCCAGCAGCCCCTGGGACAGTAGCTCCTACGAGCAGTACTTC. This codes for CASSPWDSSSYEQYF.

The CDR3 reads CVIREDTSKFF. CDR3 nucleotide sequence: TGTGTTATTAGGGAGGACACCTCGAAGTTCTTC. The genes are TRBV7-9 and TRBJ2-1, with D perhaps matching TRBD2 (6 bases). CDR1 is SEHNR and CDR2 is FQNEAQ in the germline V gene (reference sequence). The CDR3 contains 11 residues.

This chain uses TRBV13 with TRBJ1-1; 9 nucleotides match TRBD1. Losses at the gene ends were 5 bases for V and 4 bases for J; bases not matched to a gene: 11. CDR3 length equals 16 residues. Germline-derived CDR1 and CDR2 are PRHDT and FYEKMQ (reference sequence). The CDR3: CASSDYRGQGGTEAFF. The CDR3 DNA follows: TGTGCCAGCAGCGATTACAGGGGGCAGGGGGGCACTGAAGCTTTCTTT.

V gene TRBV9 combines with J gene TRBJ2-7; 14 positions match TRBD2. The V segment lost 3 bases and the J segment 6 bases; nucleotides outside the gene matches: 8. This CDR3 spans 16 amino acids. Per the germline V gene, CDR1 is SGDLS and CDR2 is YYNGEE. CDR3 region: CASSETSGRASREQYF. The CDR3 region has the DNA TGTGCCAGCAGCGAGACTAGCGGGAGGGCCTCCCGCGAGCAGTACTTC.

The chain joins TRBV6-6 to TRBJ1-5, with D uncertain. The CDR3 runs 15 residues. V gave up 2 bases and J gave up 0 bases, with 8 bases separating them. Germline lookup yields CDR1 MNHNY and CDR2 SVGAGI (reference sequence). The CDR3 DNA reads TGTGCCAGCAGTTACCCCGACGGTAGCAATCAGCCCCAGCATTTT. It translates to CASSYPDGSNQPQHF.

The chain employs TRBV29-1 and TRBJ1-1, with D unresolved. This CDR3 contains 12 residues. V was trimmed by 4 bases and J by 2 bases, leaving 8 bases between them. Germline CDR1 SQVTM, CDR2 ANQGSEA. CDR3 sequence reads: CSVVAANTEAFF. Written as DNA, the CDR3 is TGCAGCGTTGTCGCAGCCAACACTGAAGCTTTCTTT.

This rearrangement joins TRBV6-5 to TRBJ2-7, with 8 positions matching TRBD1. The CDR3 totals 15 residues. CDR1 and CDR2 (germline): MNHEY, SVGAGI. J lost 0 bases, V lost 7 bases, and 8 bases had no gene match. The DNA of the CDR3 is TGTGCCAGCACCTACGCAGGACAGGGCTCCTACGAGCAGTACTTC. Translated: CASTYAGQGSYEQYF.

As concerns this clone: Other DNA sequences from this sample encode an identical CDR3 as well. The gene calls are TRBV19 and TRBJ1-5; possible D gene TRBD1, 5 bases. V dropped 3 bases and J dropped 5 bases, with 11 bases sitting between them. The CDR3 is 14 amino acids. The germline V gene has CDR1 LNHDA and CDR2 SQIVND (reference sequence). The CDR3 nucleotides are TGTGCCAGTAGTATCGGCCAGGGCTATCAGCCCCAGCATTTT. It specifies CASSIGQGYQPQHF.

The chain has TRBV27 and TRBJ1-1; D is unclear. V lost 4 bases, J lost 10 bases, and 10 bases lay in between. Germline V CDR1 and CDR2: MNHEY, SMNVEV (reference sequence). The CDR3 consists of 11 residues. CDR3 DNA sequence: TGTGCCAGCAGTTCTGTGACGGGAGCTTTCTTT. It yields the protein CASSSVTGAFF.

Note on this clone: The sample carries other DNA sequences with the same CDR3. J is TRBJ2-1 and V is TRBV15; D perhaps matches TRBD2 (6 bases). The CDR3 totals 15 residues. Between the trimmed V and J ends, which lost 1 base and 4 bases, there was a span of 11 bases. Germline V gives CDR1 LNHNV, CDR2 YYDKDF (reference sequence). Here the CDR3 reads CATSRVGLGYNEQFF. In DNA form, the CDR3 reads TGTGCCACCAGCAGAGTGGGACTGGGATACAATGAGCAGTTCTTC.

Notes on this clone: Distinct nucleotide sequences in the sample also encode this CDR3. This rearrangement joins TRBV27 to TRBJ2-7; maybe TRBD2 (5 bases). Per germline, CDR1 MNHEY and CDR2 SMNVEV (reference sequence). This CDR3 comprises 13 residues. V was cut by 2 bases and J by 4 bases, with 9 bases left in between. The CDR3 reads CASSLVGGYEQYF. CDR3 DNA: TGTGCCAGCAGTTTAGTGGGCGGGTACGAGCAGTACTTC.